The 11 T cell receptor beta chains in this list originate from one sample, sequenced in a study of blood T cell repertoires in COVID-19. Using immunoSEQ multiplex PCR, the repertoire was profiled, and TCRdb retains in-frame clones only, with some absent. The sample lists about 50,000 clones, 86% occurring once. Sequenced sample: peripheral blood. The receptors stem from a woman aged 60-75 years with acute or convalescent COVID-19.

The rearrangement links TRBV7-8 to TRBJ2-7; 9 bases agree with TRBD2. The length of the CDR3 is 18 residues. V was clipped by 0 bases and J by 2 bases; unmatched bases: 11. CDR1 is SGHVS and CDR2 is FQNEAQ in the germline V gene. The CDR3 nucleotides are TGTGCCAGCAGCTTAGCGCGCCACGCTAGCGGGGATACCTACGAGCAGTACTTC. It yields the protein CASSLARHASGDTYEQYF.

The chain joins TRBV5-6 to TRBJ1-4, with 10 bases lining up with TRBD1. CDR1 is SGHDT, CDR2 YYEEEE, per germline. V lost 4 bases and J lost 3; bases outside the gene matches: 3. This CDR3 is built from 15 residues. The CDR3 region has the DNA TGTGCCAGCAGCAGACAGGGGGCCCCTAATGAAAAACTGTTTTTT. Translating gives CASSRQGAPNEKLFF.

The genes are TRBV7-2 and TRBJ2-5; D might be TRBD1 (6 bases). CDR3 length: 14 residues. Trimming pared 0 bases from V and 5 bases from J, leaving 10 bases between. Germline lookup yields CDR1 SGHTA and CDR2 FQGNSA. CDR3 in amino acids: CASSLAGAGETQYF. The CDR3 nucleotides read TGTGCCAGCAGCTTAGCGGGGGCGGGCGAGACCCAGTACTTC.

The chain links TRBV6-1 to TRBJ2-3; 9 nucleotides agree with TRBD2. The CDR3 covers 17 residues. Germline CDR1 and CDR2: MNHNS and SASEGT. Unmatched junction bases numbered 4, after V lost 0 bases and J lost 0 bases. The CDR3 loop reads CASSEAHTSGSTDTQYF. The CDR3 DNA is TGTGCCAGCAGTGAAGCGCATACTAGCGGGAGCACAGATACGCAGTATTTT.

This chain joins TRBV25-1 and TRBJ1-2; 7 nucleotides agree with TRBD1. The CDR3 has 13 amino acids. The J segment lost 6 bases and the V segment lost 1 base, leaving 2 bases of the junction unmatched. Germline CDR1 MGHDK, CDR2 SYGVNS. CDR3 in DNA: TGTGCCAGCAGTGAATCAGGGGGAGATGGCTACACCTTC. It encodes CASSESGGDGYTF.

The rearrangement joins TRBV4-1 to TRBJ2-3; perhaps TRBD2 as D (7 bases). CDR1 is MGHRA, CDR2 YSYEKL, per germline. CDR3 length equals 15 residues. Trimming stripped 0 bases from V and 5 bases from J, with 12 bases between. CDR3 region: CASSQEGGRGDTQYF. The DNA of the CDR3 is TGCGCCAGCAGCCAAGAAGGGGGGAGGGGAGATACGCAGTATTTT.

The chain joins TRBV28 to TRBJ1-6, with D uncertain. Deletions cut 7 bases from V and 15 bases from J, with 22 bases between. The length of the CDR3 is 14 residues. Germline CDR1 MDHEN, CDR2 SYDVKM. The CDR3 protein is CASTLAAPKLYLHF. The CDR3 DNA follows: TGTGCCAGCACGCTCGCGGCTCCAAAGCTTTACCTCCACTTT.

The chain combines TRBV3-1 (or the pseudogene TRBV3-2) with TRBJ2-7; perhaps TRBD1 as D (6 bases). The V end was cut by 3 bases, the J end by 2 bases, with 20 bases between. Germline CDR1 reads LGHDT; CDR2 reads YNNKEL (reference sequence). The CDR3 is made up of 17 amino acids. The CDR3 DNA is TGTGCCAGCAGCCAGGCTGGGGGCTCGACTTCCACCTACGAGCAGTACTTC. This codes for CASSQAGGSTSTYEQYF.

This clone has only one observation. The chain uses TRBV6-1 and TRBJ1-1; no definite D call. The length of the CDR3 is 11 residues. Per germline, CDR1 MNHNS and CDR2 SASEGT. V was shortened by 3 bases and J by 7 bases, with 6 bases between the two germline ends. CDR3 nucleotide sequence: TGTGCCAGCAGTGAGCGGCGTGAAGCTTTCTTT. Translating gives CASSERREAFF.

This chain uses TRBV5-6 with TRBJ1-3; TRBD1 agrees at 8 bases. This CDR3 comprises 17 residues. CDR1 and CDR2 from the germline V gene are SGHDT and YYEEEE. V shed 0 bases and J 0 bases; nucleotides not matched to a gene: 5. CDR3 DNA sequence: TGTGCCAGCAGCTTGGTAGGACAGGGAAGCTCTGGAAACACCATATATTTT. It encodes CASSLVGQGSSGNTIYF.

The rearrangement joins TRBV11-2 to TRBJ2-1; maybe TRBD2 (5 bases). This CDR3 contains 15 residues. Trimming shortened V by 6 bases and J by 2 bases, and 14 bases separated the two germline ends. Germline-derived CDR1 and CDR2 are SGHAT and FQNNGV. CDR3 sequence: CASSPVLATYNEQFF. The CDR3 nucleotides are TGTGCCAGCAGTCCGGTGCTAGCAACCTACAATGAGCAGTTCTTC.